This is a list of T cell receptor beta chains from one sample in a study of immune cell composition in non-small cell lung cancer. Repertoires were generated with immunoSEQ multiplex PCR, while TCRdb's copy carries only in-frame clones and drops some. This sample carries fewer than 8,000 clones, approximately 83% of them seen once, and the ten largest clones take more than 7.5%. Sequenced input: non-adjacent lung tissue. The receptor set was obtained from a human donor with non-small cell lung cancer. CDR3s include the opening cysteine and the closing phenylalanine or tryptophan. D genes are given only for firm matches. The size of a clone is reported for some rows only, either as once, few or many, or as a class for expanded clones.

V: TRBV11-3
size: .
D: TRBD2
J: TRBJ2-1
DNA: TGTGCCAGCAGCCCAGCGGGGACTAGCGGGGAGAATGAGCAGTTCTTC
CDR3: CASSPAGTSGENEQFF

V: TRBV4-2
size: .
D: TRBD2
J: TRBJ2-1
DNA: TGTGCCAGCAGCCAATTGGGGAGCGGGATCTACAATGAGCAGTTCTTC
CDR3: CASSQLGSGIYNEQFF

V: TRBV29-1
size: .
D: TRBD1
J: TRBJ2-1
DNA: TGCAGCGTTGATGACAGGGGGGGAACCTACAATGAGCAGTTCTTC
CDR3: CSVDDRGGTYNEQFF

V: TRBV7-8
size: .
D: TRBD2
J: TRBJ2-7
DNA: TGTGCCAGCAGCTTGACTAGCGGAGCCTACGAGCAGTACTTC
CDR3: CASSLTSGAYEQYF

V: TRBV4-3
size: once
D: .
J: TRBJ2-2
DNA: TGCGCCAGCAGCCAAATCGGCGGGGTGAACACCGGGGAGCTGTTTTTT
CDR3: CASSQIGGVNTGELFF

V: TRBV15
size: .
D: TRBD2
J: TRBJ2-3
DNA: TGTGCCACCAGCAGCGGACTAGCGGGAGCAGATACGCAGTATTTT
CDR3: CATSSGLAGADTQYF

V: TRBV27
size: .
D: TRBD1
J: TRBJ2-6
DNA: TGTGCCAGCAGTCCGGGGACAGCCGGGGCCAACGTCCTGACTTTC
CDR3: CASSPGTAGANVLTF

V: TRBV7-2
size: .
D: TRBD1
J: TRBJ1-1
DNA: TGTGCCAGCAGCTTTAGATCGACAGGGGAGGGCACTGAAGCTTTCTTT
CDR3: CASSFRSTGEGTEAFF

V: TRBV30
size: .
D: .
J: TRBJ2-7
DNA: TGTGCCTGGAGTCGATACCCTGAGGACTACGAGCAGTACTTC
CDR3: CAWSRYPEDYEQYF

V: TRBV6-6
size: .
D: .
J: TRBJ1-2
DNA: TGTGCCAGCACCCTCGGGGTAGGCTACACCTTC
CDR3: CASTLGVGYTF

V: TRBV19
size: .
D: TRBD2
J: TRBJ2-5
DNA: TGTGCCAGTAGGCTAGCGGGAGAGACCCAGTACTTC
CDR3: CASRLAGETQYF

V: TRBV6-1
size: .
D: .
J: TRBJ2-7
DNA: TGTGCCAGCAGTTCGGGACAAACGCGACAACAGTACTTC
CDR3: CASSSGQTRQQYF

V: TRBV19
size: .
D: .
J: TRBJ2-3
DNA: TGTGCCAGTAGTATGGGGCTCACAGATACGCAGTATTTT
CDR3: CASSMGLTDTQYF